The 25 T cell receptor beta chains below all came from one sample that was sequenced in a study of T-cell memory formation after mild COVID-19. TCRdb reprocessed the 5' RACE reads with MiXCR, giving one entry per CDR3 protein. The sample has over 150,000 distinct CDR3 sequences, around 20% seen once. The sample comprised PBMCs or a T cell subset sorted from them (not recorded which). These receptors all stem from a man aged 18 to 35 who had mild COVID-19 (a few samples of this study predate the infection). Cell type and time point are not known.

The rearrangement joins TRBV12-3 or TRBV12-4 to TRBJ1-1, with D hard to call. The CDR3 runs 13 residues. Deletions cut 2 bases from V and 5 bases from J, with 9 bases between. CDR3 coding DNA: TGTGCCAGCAGTTTAAACCGACGGACTGAAGCTTTCTTT. Translation gives CASSLNRRTEAFF.

This sequence joins TRBV11-2 and TRBJ1-1; D call uncertain. This CDR3 spans 12 amino acids. The ends were cut back, 5 bases at V and 2 bases at J, with 6 bases in the middle. Looked up from germline, CDR1 is SGHAT and CDR2 is FQNNGV. CDR3 residues: CASSISNTEAFF. CDR3 nucleotide sequence: TGTGCCAGCAGCATCAGTAACACTGAAGCTTTCTTT.

There are a few counts of this clonotype. The chain carries TRBV5-1 and TRBJ1-5, with 8 bases fitting TRBD1. The V and J ends lost 4 bases and 2 bases, in that order; junction bases with no gene match: 2. Germline CDR1 reads SGHRS; CDR2 reads YFSETQ. The CDR3 covers 14 residues. The CDR3 region is CASSATGGNQPQHF. Here the CDR3 DNA reads TGCGCCAGCAGCGCGACAGGGGGCAATCAGCCCCAGCATTTT. The full variable domain, its missing parts supplied by reference TRBV5-1 and TRBJ1-5, is KAGVTQTPRYLIKTRGQQVTLSCSPISGHRSVSWYQQTPGQGLQFLFEYFSETQRNKGNFPGRFSGRQFSNSRSEMNVSTLELGDSALYLCASSATGGNQPQHFGDGTRLSIL.

The CDR3 here is CASSYGQGIGQPQHF. The CDR3 coding sequence is TGTGCCAGCAGTTACGGACAGGGGATAGGTCAGCCCCAGCATTTT. The chain employs TRBV28 and TRBJ1-5; the match to TRBD1 covers 9 bases. The CDR3 runs to 15 residues. Germline V lookup: CDR1 MDHEN, CDR2 SYDVKM. The trim removed 4 bases at V and 6 bases at J, leaving 7 bases unmatched.

The V gene is TRBV6-2 or TRBV6-3, the J gene TRBJ1-2; 9 bases map to TRBD1. CDR1 and CDR2 from the germline V gene are MNHEY and SVGEGT. The CDR3 length is 13 residues. V shed 5 bases and J 8 bases; nucleotides not matched to a gene: 6. The CDR3 coding sequence is TGTGCCAGCAGTACGGGGGACAGGGCGGGCTACACCTTC. It is translated as CASSTGDRAGYTF.

This clonotype has only a few counts. CDR3 nucleotides: TGCGCCAGCAGCTCCTGGGGTAACAATGAGCAGTTCTTC. The encoded protein is CASSSWGNNEQFF. The chain employs TRBV5-1 and TRBJ2-1, with D unresolved. The CDR3 has 13 residues. Germline CDR1 SGHRS, CDR2 YFSETQ. The V end lost 3 bases, the J end lost 5 bases, and 9 bases lay between the germline ends.

This clonotype was seen only a few times. This chain connects TRBV6-5 to TRBJ1-1, with 7 bases identical to TRBD1. The CDR3 has 13 amino acids. CDR1 and CDR2 from the germline V gene are MNHEY and SVGAGI. Unmatched junction bases numbered 8, after V lost 6 bases and J lost 7 bases. CDR3 sequence: CASRRQGGGEAFF. The CDR3 DNA reads TGTGCCAGCAGACGACAGGGAGGTGGTGAAGCTTTCTTT.

The chain recombines TRBV7-2 with TRBJ2-7; tentative D call: TRBD2 (5 bases). CDR3 length: 16 amino acids. The germline CDR1 and CDR2 sequences are SGHTA and FQGNSA. V was pared by 1 base and J by 0 bases, with 13 bases between. CDR3 amino acids: CASSLGLADLSYEQYF. CDR3 DNA sequence: TGTGCCAGCAGCTTAGGCCTAGCTGACCTCTCCTACGAGCAGTACTTC.

V gene TRBV4-3 combines with J gene TRBJ2-1, with TRBD1 identical over 7 bases. Germline lookup yields CDR1 LGHNA and CDR2 YSLEER. Trimming cost V 4 bases and J 4 bases; bases outside gene matches: 22. This CDR3 is built from 20 residues. DNA for the CDR3: TGCGCCAGCAGCCGCAAACTCAGTTCCGGGACAGCGACCAGATACAATGAGCAGTTCTTC. It codes for CASSRKLSSGTATRYNEQFF.

V and J are TRBV2 and TRBJ2-3; 9 bases are shared with TRBD2. Trimming took 2 bases from V and 6 from J; bases not matched to a gene: 6. This CDR3 spans 15 amino acids. The germline V gene encodes CDR1 SNHLY and CDR2 FYNNEI. CDR3 sequence (DNA): TGTGCCAGCAGTGAATCGGGCGGGAGGGCGGATACGCAGTATTTT. Residues: CASSESGGRADTQYF. Drawing the rest from reference TRBV2 and TRBJ2-3, the complete variable domain is EPEVTQTPSHQVTQMGQEVILRCVPISNHLYFYWYRQILGQKVEFLVSFYNNEISEKSEIFDDQFSVERPDGSNFTLKIRSTKLEDSAMYFCASSESGGRADTQYFGPGTRLTVL.

The chain recombines TRBV7-8 with TRBJ1-2, with 7 bases lining up with TRBD1. The V gene end was trimmed by 5 bases and the J gene end by 8 bases; junction bases not matched to a gene: 11. The CDR3 totals 14 residues. CDR1 and CDR2 from the germline V gene are SGHVS and FQNEAQ. The CDR3, as DNA: TGTGCCAGCAGCCAGGGACAGTCCGCGGGGGGCTACACCTTC. Translated, it gives CASSQGQSAGGYTF.

This clonotype was observed a handful of times. The V gene is TRBV5-6, the J gene TRBJ2-7; D remains unclear. The CDR3 contains 12 residues. Trimming stripped 3 bases from V and 3 bases from J, with 7 bases between. Germline CDR1 SGHDT, CDR2 YYEEEE. The CDR3 sequence is CASSYRNYEQYF. DNA of the CDR3: TGTGCCAGCAGCTACAGAAACTACGAGCAGTACTTC.

The table lists this clonotype with a few counts. The J gene is TRBJ2-3, the V gene TRBV6-2 or TRBV6-3, with D possibly matching TRBD2 (6 bases). CDR3 length: 12 residues. Trimming cost V 7 bases and J 4 bases, with 9 bases left between them. Germline V CDR1 and CDR2: MNHEY, SVGEGT. The chain's CDR3 is CASMGGADTQYF. In DNA form, the CDR3 reads TGTGCCAGCATGGGGGGAGCAGATACGCAGTATTTT.

The genes are TRBV5-1 and TRBJ1-3; D not resolved. CDR3 length equals 15 residues. Trimming shortened V by 0 bases and J by 4 bases, and 11 bases separated the two germline ends. The V gene's germline CDR1 is SGHRS and CDR2 YFSETQ. The CDR3: CASSLAWGAGNTIYF. CDR3 bases: TGCGCCAGCAGCTTGGCCTGGGGAGCCGGAAACACCATATATTTT.

The genes are TRBV5-1 and TRBJ2-2; a weak D match, TRBD1 (5 bases). The CDR3 is 14 residues long. The germline V and J ends were trimmed by 9 bases and 5 bases, with 17 bases remaining between them. Germline CDR1 SGHRS, CDR2 YFSETQ. The CDR3 bases are TGCGCCACCTCGGGCGACGCAGGGACCGGGGAGCTGTTTTTT. As protein: CATSGDAGTGELFF.

This chain links TRBV6-6 with TRBJ1-5; weak D call: TRBD1 (5 bases). The CDR3 has 17 residues. Trimming removed 2 bases at V and 3 bases at J, with 17 bases between. Germline assignment: CDR1 MNHNY and CDR2 SVGAGI (reference sequence). CDR3 region: CASSYPRGETSNQPQHF. CDR3 nucleotides: TGTGCCAGCAGTTACCCCCGGGGGGAAACCTCCAATCAGCCCCAGCATTTT.

This clonotype was detected only a few times. The chain recombines TRBV25-1 with TRBJ2-7; 10 nucleotides agree with TRBD1. Germline CDR1 MGHDK, CDR2 SYGVNS. The V segment lost 4 bases and the J segment 3 bases; nucleotides outside the gene matches: 18. CDR3 size: 19 residues. CDR3 in DNA: TGTGCCAGCAGTGGGGCCCCGGGACAGGGGAATCTGGGTGGCTACGAGCAGTACTTC. Encoded protein: CASSGAPGQGNLGGYEQYF.

There are a few counts of this clonotype. The chain uses TRBV18 and TRBJ2-5, with a tentative D call TRBD1 (6 bases). Trimming cost V 2 bases and J 5 bases, with 12 bases left between them. CDR1 and CDR2 (germline): KGHSH, LQKENI. The length of the CDR3 is 14 residues. As DNA, the CDR3 is TGTGCCAGCTCACCAACAGGGAACGGGGAGACCCAGTACTTC. It specifies CASSPTGNGETQYF.

A few counts support this clonotype. The genes are TRBV6-2 or TRBV6-3 and TRBJ2-5; D is undetermined. With 7 bases removed from V and 3 bases from J, the gap between germline ends came to 18 bases. The V gene's germline CDR1 is MNHEY and CDR2 SVGEGT. The CDR3 loop spans 15 amino acids. The CDR3 reads CASMKVTYIEETQYF. CDR3 in DNA: TGTGCCAGCATGAAGGTCACCTACATTGAAGAGACCCAGTACTTC.

This clonotype was recorded a few times. The chain couples TRBV5-1 to TRBJ2-5; 8 nucleotides align to TRBD1. CDR1 SGHRS and CDR2 YFSETQ come from the germline V gene. The CDR3 covers 14 residues. Unmatched junction bases numbered 3, after V lost 0 bases and J lost 5 bases. The CDR3 region has the DNA TGCGCCAGCAGCTTGGACAGGGGGGTCGAGACCCAGTACTTC. Translation gives CASSLDRGVETQYF.

The chain has TRBV9 and TRBJ1-6, with D unclear. The CDR3 consists of 17 residues. Germline loops: CDR1 SGDLS, CDR2 YYNGEE. V gave up 4 bases and J gave up 0 bases, with 14 bases separating them. CDR3 loop: CASSSSPPGSYNSPLHF. The DNA of the CDR3 is TGTGCCAGCAGCTCCAGCCCCCCGGGCTCCTATAATTCACCCCTCCACTTT.

This clonotype occurred a few times. The chain recombines TRBV11-2 with TRBJ2-5, with D possibly matching TRBD2 (7 bases). The CDR3 covers 14 residues. The germline V gene encodes CDR1 SGHAT and CDR2 FQNNGV. V was trimmed by 5 bases and J by 5 bases, leaving 15 bases between them. CDR3 nucleotides: TGTGCCAGCAGCCTCTATCGGGGGGCGGAGACCCAGTACTTC. Residues: CASSLYRGAETQYF. Complete variable domain (other parts from reference TRBV11-2 and TRBJ2-5): EAGVAQSPRYKIIEKRQSVAFWCNPISGHATLYWYQQILGQGPKLLIQFQNNGVVDDSQLPKDRFSAERLKGVDSTLKIQPAKLEDSAVYLCASSLYRGAETQYFGPGTRLLVL.

This clonotype was observed many times. The chain joins TRBV5-1 to TRBJ2-3; 7 bases map to TRBD1. V was clipped by 1 base and J by 6 bases; unmatched bases: 11. Looked up from germline, CDR1 is SGHRS and CDR2 is YFSETQ. The CDR3 length is 16 residues. CDR3 DNA sequence: TGCGCCAGCAGCTTGACAGGGGCGAATGTAGTGGATACGCAGTATTTT. It codes for CASSLTGANVVDTQYF. Together with reference TRBV5-1 and TRBJ2-3, the CDR3 gives the full variable domain: KAGVTQTPRYLIKTRGQQVTLSCSPISGHRSVSWYQQTPGQGLQFLFEYFSETQRNKGNFPGRFSGRQFSNSRSEMNVSTLELGDSALYLCASSLTGANVVDTQYFGPGTRLTVL.

The V and J genes are TRBV5-1 and TRBJ1-5; no clear D. This CDR3 comprises 14 residues. V lost 4 bases and J 1 base, leaving 9 bases between the germline ends. The germline V gene has CDR1 SGHRS and CDR2 YFSETQ. DNA for the CDR3: TGCGCCAGCAGCCCTGGACTGAGCAATCAGCCCCAGCATTTT. This encodes CASSPGLSNQPQHF.

V and J are TRBV7-9 and TRBJ2-3; a possible D gene is TRBD2 (5 bases). There are 15 residues in the CDR3. Germline assignment: CDR1 SEHNR and CDR2 FQNEAQ (reference sequence). The V end lost 1 base, the J end lost 1 base, and 9 bases lay between the germline ends. The DNA of the CDR3 is TGTGCCAGCAGCTTAGTGCGAGCGGGCACAGATACGCAGTATTTT. Residues: CASSLVRAGTDTQYF.